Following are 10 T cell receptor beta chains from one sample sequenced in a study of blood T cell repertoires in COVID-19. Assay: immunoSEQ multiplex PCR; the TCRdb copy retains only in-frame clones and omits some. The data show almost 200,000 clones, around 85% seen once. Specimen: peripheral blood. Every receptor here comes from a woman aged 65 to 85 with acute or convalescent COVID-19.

DNA for the CDR3: TGCGCCAGCGCCGAGGGACAGGGGGCCGGCGAGCAGTACTTC. It translates to CASAEGQGAGEQYF. V gene TRBV5-1 combines with J gene TRBJ2-7; 12 positions match TRBD1. The junction had 8 bases not matched to a gene; V was cut back by 7 bases and J by 6 bases. The germline V gene encodes CDR1 SGHRS and CDR2 YFSETQ. CDR3 length: 14 amino acids. Using reference TRBV5-1 and TRBJ2-7 for the parts outside the CDR3, the full variable domain is KAGVTQTPRYLIKTRGQQVTLSCSPISGHRSVSWYQQTPGQGLQFLFEYFSETQRNKGNFPGRFSGRQFSNSRSEMNVSTLELGDSALYLCASAEGQGAGEQYFGPGTRLTVT.

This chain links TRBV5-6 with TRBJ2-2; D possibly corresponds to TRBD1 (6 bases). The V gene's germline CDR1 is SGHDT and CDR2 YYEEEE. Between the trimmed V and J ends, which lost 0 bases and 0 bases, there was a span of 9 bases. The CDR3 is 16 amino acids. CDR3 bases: TGTGCCAGCAGCTTGGAAAGGACAGCGAACACCGGGGAGCTGTTTTTT. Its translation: CASSLERTANTGELFF.

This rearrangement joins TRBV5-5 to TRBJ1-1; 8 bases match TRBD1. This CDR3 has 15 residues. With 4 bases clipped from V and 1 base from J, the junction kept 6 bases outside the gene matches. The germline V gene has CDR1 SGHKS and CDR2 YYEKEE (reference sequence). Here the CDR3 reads CASSEIQGANTEAFF. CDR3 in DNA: TGTGCCAGCAGCGAGATCCAGGGGGCGAACACTGAAGCTTTCTTT.

This CDR3 reads CASFFSQTHTYNEQFF. The CDR3 nucleotides read TGTGCCAGCTTCTTTAGCCAGACTCATACATACAATGAGCAGTTCTTC. The genes are TRBV18 and TRBJ2-1, with D uncertain. V lost 7 bases and J 4 bases, leaving 20 bases between the germline ends. Germline values: CDR1 KGHSH, CDR2 LQKENI. The CDR3 covers 16 residues.

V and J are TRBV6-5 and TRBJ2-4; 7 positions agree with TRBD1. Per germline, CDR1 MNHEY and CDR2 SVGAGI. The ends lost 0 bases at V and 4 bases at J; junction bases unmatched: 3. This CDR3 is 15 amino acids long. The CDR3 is CASSYSGDRKNIQYF. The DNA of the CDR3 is TGTGCCAGCAGTTACTCGGGGGACAGAAAAAACATTCAGTACTTC.

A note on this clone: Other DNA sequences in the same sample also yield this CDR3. The CDR3 DNA reads TGTGCCAGCAGCTCCGCGGGGGGCTACGAGCAGTACTTC. Amino acids: CASSSAGGYEQYF. The chain carries TRBV11-2 and TRBJ2-7; 8 nucleotides agree with TRBD2. The CDR3 has 13 amino acids. CDR1 is SGHAT, CDR2 FQNNGV, per germline. V gave up 4 bases and J gave up 3 bases; unmatched junction bases: 2.

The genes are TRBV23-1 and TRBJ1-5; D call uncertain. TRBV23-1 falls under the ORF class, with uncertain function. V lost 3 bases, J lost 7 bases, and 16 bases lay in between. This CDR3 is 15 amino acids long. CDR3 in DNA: TGCGCCAGCAGTCAGCCTCCCCGAGTTCGGCAGCCCCAGCATTTT. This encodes CASSQPPRVRQPQHF.

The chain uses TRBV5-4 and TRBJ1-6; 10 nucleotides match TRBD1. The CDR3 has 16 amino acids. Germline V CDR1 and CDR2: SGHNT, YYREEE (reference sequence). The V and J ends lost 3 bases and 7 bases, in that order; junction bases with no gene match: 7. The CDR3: CASSSPGQGMNSPLHF. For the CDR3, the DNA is TGTGCCAGCAGCTCCCCGGGACAGGGGATGAATTCACCCCTCCACTTT.

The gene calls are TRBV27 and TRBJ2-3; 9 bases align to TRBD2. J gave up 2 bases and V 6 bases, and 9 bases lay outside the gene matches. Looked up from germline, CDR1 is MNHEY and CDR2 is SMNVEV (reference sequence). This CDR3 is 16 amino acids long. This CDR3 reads CASRPYSGGHTDTQYF. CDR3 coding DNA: TGTGCCAGCAGACCGTATAGCGGGGGCCACACAGATACGCAGTATTTT.

The CDR3 sequence is CASSGPGRGEKLFF. The CDR3, as DNA: TGTGCCAGTAGTGGGCCCGGGAGGGGAGAAAAACTGTTTTTT. This rearrangement joins TRBV19 to TRBJ1-4; possible D gene TRBD1, 5 bases. Between the trimmed V and J ends, which lost 5 bases and 8 bases, there was a span of 15 bases. The germline CDR1 and CDR2 sequences are LNHDA and SQIVND (reference sequence). The CDR3 has 14 amino acids.